This is a list of T cell receptor beta chains from one sample in a study of PD-1 blockade in classical Hodgkin lymphoma. Produced via immunoSEQ multiplex PCR; TCRdb's table is partial and in-frame only. The table lists about 14,000 clones, 81% of them singletons. The sequencing used peripheral blood mononuclear cells (PBMCs), collected at baseline. These receptor sequences come from a human donor with classical Hodgkin lymphoma. Each CDR3 is given with its conserved first and last residue. D genes are given only for firm matches. Some rows mark clone size as missing; the rest say once, few, many or name a class of expanded clone.

v_call: TRBV5-4
j_call: TRBJ1-2
d_call: NA
clone_size: NA
cdr3_aa: CASSFGGENGYTF
cdr3_nt: TGTGCCAGCAGCTTCGGGGGCGAAAATGGCTACACCTTC

v_call: TRBV11-2
j_call: TRBJ2-3
d_call: NA
clone_size: once
cdr3_aa: CASSFPLSSTDTQYF
cdr3_nt: TGTGCCAGCAGCTTCCCTCTTTCTAGCACAGATACGCAGTATTTT

v_call: TRBV21-1
j_call: TRBJ1-1
d_call: NA
clone_size: NA
cdr3_aa: CASSKVRTPGQGGSGTEAFF
cdr3_nt: TGTGCCAGCAGCAAAGTCCGAACCCCGGGACAGGGGGGAAGCGGCACTGAAGCTTTCTTT

v_call: TRBV6-5
j_call: TRBJ1-6
d_call: TRBD1
clone_size: NA
cdr3_aa: CASYPTGEGSPLHF
cdr3_nt: TGTGCCAGTTATCCGACAGGGGAAGGATCACCCCTCCACTTT

v_call: TRBV19
j_call: TRBJ1-4
d_call: NA
clone_size: NA
cdr3_aa: CASSMGVATNEKLFF
cdr3_nt: TGTGCCAGTAGTATGGGAGTTGCAACTAATGAAAAACTGTTTTTT

v_call: TRBV7-8
j_call: TRBJ2-7
d_call: TRBD1
clone_size: NA
cdr3_aa: CASSPRDSSYEQYF
cdr3_nt: TGTGCCAGCAGCCCCCGGGACAGCTCCTACGAGCAGTACTTC

v_call: TRBV2
j_call: TRBJ2-7
d_call: TRBD1
clone_size: once
cdr3_aa: CASSEVRQGSYEQYF
cdr3_nt: TGTGCCAGCAGTGAGGTTCGACAGGGCTCCTACGAGCAGTACTTC

v_call: TRBV7-2
j_call: TRBJ1-2
d_call: NA
clone_size: NA
cdr3_aa: CASSPMGGKNYGYTF
cdr3_nt: TGTGCCAGCAGCCCCATGGGGGGGAAGAACTATGGCTACACCTTC

v_call: TRBV4-1
j_call: TRBJ2-3
d_call: NA
clone_size: NA
cdr3_aa: CASSQDGVRTDTQYF
cdr3_nt: TGCGCCAGCAGCCAAGATGGGGTTCGCACAGATACGCAGTATTTT

v_call: TRBV7-9
j_call: TRBJ2-1
d_call: TRBD2
clone_size: NA
cdr3_aa: CASSQAATSGGADEQFF
cdr3_nt: TGTGCCAGCAGCCAGGCGGCTACTAGCGGGGGGGCCGATGAGCAGTTCTTC

v_call: TRBV7-2
j_call: TRBJ2-7
d_call: TRBD2
clone_size: NA
cdr3_aa: CASAIAGGIQGREQYF
cdr3_nt: TGTGCCAGCGCGATAGCGGGGGGTATCCAGGGGAGGGAGCAGTACTTC

v_call: TRBV28
j_call: TRBJ1-4
d_call: NA
clone_size: NA
cdr3_aa: CASRHGSRATNEKLFF
cdr3_nt: TGTGCCAGCAGGCATGGCTCGAGGGCAACTAATGAAAAACTGTTTTTT

v_call: TRBV5-4
j_call: TRBJ2-7
d_call: TRBD1
clone_size: NA
cdr3_aa: CASSLDWTLDRGYEQYF
cdr3_nt: TGTGCCAGCAGCTTGGACTGGACGTTGGACAGGGGCTACGAGCAGTACTTC

v_call: TRBV2
j_call: TRBJ1-2
d_call: TRBD1
clone_size: NA
cdr3_aa: CASSGRQGAAGYTF
cdr3_nt: TGTGCCAGCAGTGGTCGGCAGGGGGCGGCTGGCTACACCTTC

v_call: TRBV7-2
j_call: TRBJ2-3
d_call: TRBD2
clone_size: NA
cdr3_aa: CASSLWGGGGSGTDTQYF
cdr3_nt: TGTGCCAGCAGCTTATGGGGCGGCGGGGGGTCTGGCACAGATACGCAGTATTTT

v_call: TRBV7-8
j_call: TRBJ1-5
d_call: TRBD1
clone_size: few
cdr3_aa: CASSSSGTGNFDQPQHF
cdr3_nt: TGTGCCAGCAGCTCATCCGGGACAGGGAATTTTGATCAGCCCCAGCATTTT

v_call: TRBV10-3
j_call: TRBJ2-7
d_call: NA
clone_size: NA
cdr3_aa: CAISDPGDYSYEQYF
cdr3_nt: TGTGCCATCAGTGACCCAGGGGACTACTCCTACGAGCAGTACTTC

v_call: TRBV4-3
j_call: TRBJ2-4
d_call: NA
clone_size: NA
cdr3_aa: CASSQDKGNSNIQYF
cdr3_nt: TGCGCCAGCAGCCAAGACAAGGGAAATAGTAACATTCAGTACTTC

v_call: TRBV2
j_call: TRBJ1-4
d_call: NA
clone_size: NA
cdr3_aa: CASGRGAANEKLFF
cdr3_nt: TGTGCCAGCGGGAGGGGGGCGGCTAATGAAAAACTGTTTTTT

v_call: TRBV7-8
j_call: TRBJ2-7
d_call: TRBD1
clone_size: NA
cdr3_aa: CASSLRQGPSYEQYF
cdr3_nt: TGTGCCAGCAGCTTACGACAGGGGCCCAGCTACGAGCAGTACTTC

v_call: TRBV19
j_call: TRBJ1-1
d_call: NA
clone_size: NA
cdr3_aa: CASSRGWATEAFF
cdr3_nt: TGTGCCAGTAGTAGAGGTTGGGCCACTGAAGCTTTCTTT

v_call: TRBV19
j_call: TRBJ1-5
d_call: NA
clone_size: NA
cdr3_aa: CASTSGQGRTQPQHF
cdr3_nt: TGTGCCAGTACCTCCGGGCAGGGGAGGACTCAGCCCCAGCATTTT

v_call: TRBV25-1
j_call: TRBJ1-4
d_call: TRBD1
clone_size: NA
cdr3_aa: CASSDKGTGLEKLFF
cdr3_nt: TGTGCCAGCAGTGATAAGGGGACAGGGCTCGAAAAACTGTTTTTT

v_call: TRBV2
j_call: TRBJ2-7
d_call: TRBD1
clone_size: NA
cdr3_aa: CASKGGQEQYEQYF
cdr3_nt: TGTGCCAGCAAAGGGGGACAGGAACAATACGAGCAGTACTTC

v_call: TRBV6-1
j_call: TRBJ2-4
d_call: NA
clone_size: NA
cdr3_aa: CASSEGRVANIQYF
cdr3_nt: TGTGCCAGCAGTGAAGGCCGGGTTGCAAACATTCAGTACTTC

v_call: TRBV9
j_call: TRBJ2-1
d_call: NA
clone_size: NA
cdr3_aa: CASSIRDGRDEQFF
cdr3_nt: TGTGCCAGCAGCATCCGGGACGGTCGGGATGAGCAGTTCTTC

v_call: TRBV5-1
j_call: TRBJ1-1
d_call: NA
clone_size: NA
cdr3_aa: CASSLATANTEAFF
cdr3_nt: TGCGCCAGCAGCTTGGCCACGGCGAACACTGAAGCTTTCTTT

v_call: TRBV14
j_call: TRBJ1-2
d_call: NA
clone_size: NA
cdr3_aa: CASSQFLQQDYGYTF
cdr3_nt: TGTGCCAGCAGCCAATTCCTCCAACAGGACTATGGCTACACCTTC

v_call: TRBV2
j_call: TRBJ2-2
d_call: TRBD1
clone_size: NA
cdr3_aa: CASRVRQGANTGELFF
cdr3_nt: TGTGCCAGCAGGGTTCGACAGGGGGCAAACACCGGGGAGCTGTTTTTT

v_call: TRBV2
j_call: TRBJ2-1
d_call: TRBD2
clone_size: NA
cdr3_aa: CASRYSGGSSEQFF
cdr3_nt: TGTGCCAGCAGATATAGCGGGGGATCAAGTGAGCAGTTCTTC

v_call: TRBV15
j_call: TRBJ2-7
d_call: NA
clone_size: NA
cdr3_aa: CATSGQGGSYEQYF
cdr3_nt: TGTGCCACCAGCGGTCAGGGGGGCTCCTACGAGCAGTACTTC

v_call: TRBV28
j_call: TRBJ2-5
d_call: NA
clone_size: NA
cdr3_aa: CASSLSAVRGTVQETQYF
cdr3_nt: TGTGCCAGCAGTTTATCAGCGGTTCGGGGGACCGTCCAAGAGACCCAGTACTTC

v_call: TRBV4-1
j_call: TRBJ1-6
d_call: NA
clone_size: few
cdr3_aa: CASSQEAGVNSPLHF
cdr3_nt: TGCGCCAGCAGCCAAGAGGCGGGAGTCAATTCACCCCTCCACTTT

v_call: TRBV10-3
j_call: TRBJ2-5
d_call: TRBD1
clone_size: NA
cdr3_aa: CAISGTEETQYF
cdr3_nt: TGTGCCATCAGCGGGACAGAAGAGACCCAGTACTTC

v_call: TRBV1
j_call: TRBJ2-6
d_call: NA
clone_size: NA
cdr3_aa: CTSSQGSRGRGSSGANVLTF
cdr3_nt: TGCACCAGCAGCCAAGGTAGCAGGGGGCGGGGGAGCTCTGGGGCCAACGTCCTGACTTTC

v_call: TRBV14
j_call: TRBJ2-7
d_call: NA
clone_size: NA
cdr3_aa: CASSPLTGVGGGEQYF
cdr3_nt: TGTGCCAGCAGCCCCCTCACGGGGGTAGGGGGAGGAGAGCAGTACTTC

v_call: TRBV29-1
j_call: TRBJ2-2
d_call: NA
clone_size: NA
cdr3_aa: CSVTTGSAGELFF
cdr3_nt: TGCAGCGTCACTACAGGGTCGGCCGGGGAGCTGTTTTTT

v_call: TRBV5-1
j_call: TRBJ1-1
d_call: NA
clone_size: NA
cdr3_aa: CASSLVGGNTEAFF
cdr3_nt: TGCGCCAGCAGCTTGGTAGGGGGGAACACTGAAGCTTTCTTT

v_call: TRBV2
j_call: TRBJ2-1
d_call: TRBD2
clone_size: large
cdr3_aa: CASNPSGGTRLNEQFF
cdr3_nt: TGTGCCAGCAACCCCAGCGGGGGAACCCGCCTCAATGAGCAGTTCTTC

v_call: TRBV5-4
j_call: TRBJ1-4
d_call: NA
clone_size: NA
cdr3_aa: CASSLRYGTATNEKLFF
cdr3_nt: TGTGCCAGCAGCTTGAGGTACGGCACCGCAACTAATGAAAAACTGTTTTTT

v_call: TRBV27
j_call: TRBJ1-5
d_call: NA
clone_size: NA
cdr3_aa: CASSRGREQPQHF
cdr3_nt: TGTGCCAGCAGCCGAGGGAGGGAACAGCCCCAGCATTTT

v_call: TRBV5-4
j_call: TRBJ1-4
d_call: TRBD1
clone_size: NA
cdr3_aa: CASSLHRGSTNEKLFF
cdr3_nt: TGTGCCAGCAGCTTGCACAGGGGGTCGACTAATGAAAAACTGTTTTTT

v_call: TRBV28
j_call: TRBJ2-3
d_call: NA
clone_size: NA
cdr3_aa: CASWGAGGRERGTTDTQYF
cdr3_nt: TGTGCCAGCTGGGGTGCAGGGGGCCGGGAGCGGGGAACCACAGATACGCAGTATTTT

v_call: TRBV6-1
j_call: TRBJ2-1
d_call: NA
clone_size: NA
cdr3_aa: CATGGYNEQFF
cdr3_nt: TGTGCCACCGGCGGTTACAATGAGCAGTTCTTC

v_call: TRBV19
j_call: TRBJ2-5
d_call: TRBD1
clone_size: NA
cdr3_aa: CASSSWTGLETQYF
cdr3_nt: TGTGCCAGTAGTTCATGGACAGGGTTGGAGACCCAGTACTTC

v_call: TRBV5-1
j_call: TRBJ1-6
d_call: NA
clone_size: NA
cdr3_aa: CASRRGFDSPLHF
cdr3_nt: TGCGCCAGCAGACGTGGGTTTGATTCACCCCTCCACTTT

v_call: TRBV19
j_call: TRBJ1-5
d_call: TRBD1
clone_size: NA
cdr3_aa: CASSIAGGLGSQPQHF
cdr3_nt: TGTGCCAGTAGTATCGCAGGGGGACTTGGATCTCAGCCCCAGCATTTT

v_call: TRBV5-1
j_call: TRBJ1-3
d_call: NA
clone_size: NA
cdr3_aa: CASSLDGGSSGNTIYF
cdr3_nt: TGCGCCAGCAGCTTGGATGGAGGGAGCTCTGGAAACACCATATATTTT

v_call: TRBV18
j_call: TRBJ2-4
d_call: NA
clone_size: once
cdr3_aa: CASSRDQQLAKNIQYF
cdr3_nt: TGTGCCAGCTCACGGGACCAACAACTAGCCAAAAACATTCAGTACTTC

v_call: TRBV7-7
j_call: TRBJ2-2
d_call: NA
clone_size: once
cdr3_aa: CASSLSFSGELFF
cdr3_nt: TGTGCCAGCAGCTTATCTTTTTCCGGGGAGCTGTTTTTT

v_call: TRBV5-6
j_call: TRBJ2-7
d_call: NA
clone_size: few
cdr3_aa: CASSLAYSRSYEQYF
cdr3_nt: TGTGCCAGCAGCTTGGCCTACAGCCGCTCCTACGAGCAGTACTTC

v_call: TRBV2
j_call: TRBJ2-1
d_call: TRBD1
clone_size: NA
cdr3_aa: CASSRQGLDEQFF
cdr3_nt: TGTGCCAGCAGCCGACAGGGGTTGGATGAGCAGTTCTTC

v_call: TRBV28
j_call: TRBJ2-7
d_call: NA
clone_size: once
cdr3_aa: CASSTIYEQYF
cdr3_nt: TGTGCCAGCAGTACCATTTACGAGCAGTACTTC

v_call: TRBV5-1
j_call: TRBJ1-2
d_call: TRBD1
clone_size: NA
cdr3_aa: CASSVGTANYGYTF
cdr3_nt: TGCGCCAGCAGCGTAGGGACAGCTAACTATGGCTACACCTTC

v_call: TRBV7-9
j_call: TRBJ2-1
d_call: TRBD2
clone_size: NA
cdr3_aa: CASSALAGNEQFF
cdr3_nt: TGTGCCAGCAGCGCACTAGCGGGGAATGAGCAGTTCTTC

v_call: TRBV7-9
j_call: TRBJ1-1
d_call: TRBD1
clone_size: NA
cdr3_aa: CASSGRDRGRSEAFF
cdr3_nt: TGTGCCAGCAGCGGCCGGGACAGGGGGAGATCGGAAGCTTTCTTT

v_call: TRBV20-1
j_call: TRBJ2-5
d_call: NA
clone_size: NA
cdr3_aa: CSARGEETQYF
cdr3_nt: TGCAGTGCTAGAGGGGAAGAGACCCAGTACTTC

v_call: TRBV13
j_call: TRBJ1-3
d_call: NA
clone_size: few
cdr3_aa: CASSLRTASGNTIYF
cdr3_nt: TGTGCCAGCAGCCTGCGGACTGCCTCTGGAAACACCATATATTTT

v_call: TRBV19
j_call: TRBJ1-2
d_call: TRBD1
clone_size: few
cdr3_aa: CASSIGDRRRGYTF
cdr3_nt: TGTGCCAGTAGTATAGGGGACAGGCGTCGTGGCTACACCTTC